The present TCR beta chain was sequenced within a study of blood T cell repertoires in COVID-19. Generated by immunoSEQ multiplex PCR, the TCRdb table keeps only in-frame clones and is missing some. This sample yields 200,000 to 300,000 clones, of which around 88% are seen a single time; more than 1% belongs to the top ten. This CDR3 has 14 amino acids. Germline values: CDR1 LNHDA, CDR2 SQIVND (reference sequence). V was pared by 4 bases and J by 3 bases, with 5 bases of the junction left unmatched. The rearrangement uses TRBV19 and TRBJ1-1; the match to TRBD1 covers 7 bases. The sample consisted of PBMCs or T cells enriched from blood (not recorded which). This receptor was obtained from a woman aged 40 to 50 with acute COVID-19. CDR3 amino acids: CASSNQGVHTEAFF. The CDR3 DNA reads TGTGCCAGTAGTAACCAGGGGGTACACACTGAAGCTTTCTTT.